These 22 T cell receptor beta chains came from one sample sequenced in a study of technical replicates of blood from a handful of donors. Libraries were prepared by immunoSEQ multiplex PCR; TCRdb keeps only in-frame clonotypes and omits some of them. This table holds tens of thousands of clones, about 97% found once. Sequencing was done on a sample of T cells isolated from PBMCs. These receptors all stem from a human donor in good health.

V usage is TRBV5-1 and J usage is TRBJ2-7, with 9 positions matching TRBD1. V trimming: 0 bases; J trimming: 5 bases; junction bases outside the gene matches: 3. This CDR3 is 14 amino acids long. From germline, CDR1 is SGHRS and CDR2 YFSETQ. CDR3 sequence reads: CASSLGDRAHEQYF. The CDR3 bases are TGCGCCAGCAGCTTGGGGGACAGGGCCCACGAGCAGTACTTC.

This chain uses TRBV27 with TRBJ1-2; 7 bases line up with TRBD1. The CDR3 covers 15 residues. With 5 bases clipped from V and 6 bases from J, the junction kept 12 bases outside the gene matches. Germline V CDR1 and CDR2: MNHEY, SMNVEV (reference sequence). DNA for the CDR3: TGTGCCAGCAGTCTTTACGGGACAGCTACGGATGGCTACACCTTC. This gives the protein CASSLYGTATDGYTF.

CDR3 amino acids: CASSSAGPSYEQYF. In nucleotides, the CDR3 is TGTGCCAGCAGCTCAGCGGGGCCTTCCTACGAGCAGTACTTC. This chain uses TRBV27 with TRBJ2-7, with TRBD2 matching over 7 bases. The V gene end was trimmed by 6 bases and the J gene end by 1 base; junction bases not matched to a gene: 6. This CDR3 spans 14 amino acids. The germline gives CDR1 MNHEY, CDR2 SMNVEV (reference sequence).

The CDR3 coding sequence is TGTGCCAGCAGTCTCCCGGCAGGGACAGCAAATCAGCCCCAGCATTTT. Protein product: CASSLPAGTANQPQHF. The gene calls are TRBV2 and TRBJ1-5, with 7 bases identical to TRBD1. The CDR3 runs 16 residues. CDR1 and CDR2 from the germline V gene are SNHLY and FYNNEI. V lost 5 bases to trimming and J lost 4 bases; unmatched junction nucleotides: 11.

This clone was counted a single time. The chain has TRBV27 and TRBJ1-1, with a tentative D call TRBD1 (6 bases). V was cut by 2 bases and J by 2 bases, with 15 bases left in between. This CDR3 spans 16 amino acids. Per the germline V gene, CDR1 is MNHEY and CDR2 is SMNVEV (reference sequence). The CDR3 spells CASSLRSPGVNTEAFF. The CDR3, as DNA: TGTGCCAGCAGTTTACGGTCCCCAGGGGTAAACACTGAAGCTTTCTTT.

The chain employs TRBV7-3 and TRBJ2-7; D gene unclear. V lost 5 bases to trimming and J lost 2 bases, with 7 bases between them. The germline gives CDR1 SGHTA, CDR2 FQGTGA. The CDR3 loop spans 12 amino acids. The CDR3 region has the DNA TGTGCCAGCAGCCTTTCTCCCTACGAGCAGTACTTC. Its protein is CASSLSPYEQYF.

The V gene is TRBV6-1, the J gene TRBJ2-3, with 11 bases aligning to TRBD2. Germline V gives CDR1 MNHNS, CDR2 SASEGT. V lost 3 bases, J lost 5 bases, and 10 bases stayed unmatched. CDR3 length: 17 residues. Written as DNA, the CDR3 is TGTGCCAGCAGTGATCAATTAGCGGGAGGGCCCGGAGATACGCAGTATTTT. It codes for CASSDQLAGGPGDTQYF.

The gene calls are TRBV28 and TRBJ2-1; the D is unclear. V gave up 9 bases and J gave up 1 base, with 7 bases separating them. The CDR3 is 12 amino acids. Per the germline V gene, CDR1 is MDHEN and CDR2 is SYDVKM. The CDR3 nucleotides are TGTGCCAGTGCCGGGTCCTACAATGAGCAGTTCTTC. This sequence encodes CASAGSYNEQFF.

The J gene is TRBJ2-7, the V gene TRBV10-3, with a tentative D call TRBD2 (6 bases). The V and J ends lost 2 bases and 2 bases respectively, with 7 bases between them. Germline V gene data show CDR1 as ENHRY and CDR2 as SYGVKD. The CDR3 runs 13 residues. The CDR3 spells CAISETGAYEQYF. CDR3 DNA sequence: TGTGCCATCAGTGAGACGGGAGCCTACGAGCAGTACTTC.

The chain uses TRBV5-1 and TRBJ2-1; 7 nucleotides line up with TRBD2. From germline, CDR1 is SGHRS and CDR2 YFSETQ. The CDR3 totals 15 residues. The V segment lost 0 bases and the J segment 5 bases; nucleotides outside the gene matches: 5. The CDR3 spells CASSLEAGVHNEQFF. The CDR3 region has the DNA TGCGCCAGCAGCTTGGAGGCGGGAGTCCACAATGAGCAGTTCTTC.

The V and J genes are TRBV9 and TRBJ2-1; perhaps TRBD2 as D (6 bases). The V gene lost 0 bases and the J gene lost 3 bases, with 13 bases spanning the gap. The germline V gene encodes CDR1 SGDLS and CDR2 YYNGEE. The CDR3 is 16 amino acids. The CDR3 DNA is TGTGCCAGCAGCGTAGGGGCTAGCGAACTCTACAATGAGCAGTTCTTC. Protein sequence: CASSVGASELYNEQFF.

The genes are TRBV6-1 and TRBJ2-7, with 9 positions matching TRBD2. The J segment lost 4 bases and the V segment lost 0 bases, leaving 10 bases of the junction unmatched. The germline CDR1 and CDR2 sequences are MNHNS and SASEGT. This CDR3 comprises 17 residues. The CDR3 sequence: CASSEAPEREEPYEQYF. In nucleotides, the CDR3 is TGTGCCAGCAGTGAAGCCCCCGAGCGGGAGGAGCCATACGAGCAGTACTTC.

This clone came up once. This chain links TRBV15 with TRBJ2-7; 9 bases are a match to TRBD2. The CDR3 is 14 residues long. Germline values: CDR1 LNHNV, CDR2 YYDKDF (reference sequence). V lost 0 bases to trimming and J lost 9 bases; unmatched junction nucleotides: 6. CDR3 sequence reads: CATSREREGRVQYF. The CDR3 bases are TGTGCCACCAGCAGAGAGCGGGAGGGCCGGGTGCAGTACTTC.

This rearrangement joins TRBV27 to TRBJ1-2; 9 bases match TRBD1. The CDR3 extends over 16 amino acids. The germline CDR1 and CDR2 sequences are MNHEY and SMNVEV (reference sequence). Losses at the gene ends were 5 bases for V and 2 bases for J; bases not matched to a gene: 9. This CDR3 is CASSAPGDRANYGYTF. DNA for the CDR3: TGTGCCAGCAGTGCCCCCGGGGACAGGGCAAACTATGGCTACACCTTC.

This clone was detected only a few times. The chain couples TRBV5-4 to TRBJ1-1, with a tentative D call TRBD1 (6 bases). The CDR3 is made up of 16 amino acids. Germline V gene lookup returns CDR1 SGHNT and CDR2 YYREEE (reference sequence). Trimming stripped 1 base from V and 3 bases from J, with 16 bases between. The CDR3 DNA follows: TGTGCCAGCAGCTTGATGTCCGGGACACCATACACTGAAGCTTTCTTT. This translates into CASSLMSGTPYTEAFF.

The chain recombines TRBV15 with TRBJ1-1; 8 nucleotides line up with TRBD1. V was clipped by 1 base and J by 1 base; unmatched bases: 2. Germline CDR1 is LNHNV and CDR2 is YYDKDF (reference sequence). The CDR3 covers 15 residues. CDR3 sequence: CATSRAGTGNTEAFF. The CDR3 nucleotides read TGTGCCACCAGCAGAGCCGGGACAGGGAACACTGAAGCTTTCTTT.

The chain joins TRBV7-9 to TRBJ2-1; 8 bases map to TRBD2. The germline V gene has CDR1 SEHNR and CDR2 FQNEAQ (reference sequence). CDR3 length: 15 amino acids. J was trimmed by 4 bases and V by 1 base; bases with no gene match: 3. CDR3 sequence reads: CASSLGTSSYNEQFF. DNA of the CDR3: TGTGCCAGCAGCTTAGGGACTAGCTCTTACAATGAGCAGTTCTTC.

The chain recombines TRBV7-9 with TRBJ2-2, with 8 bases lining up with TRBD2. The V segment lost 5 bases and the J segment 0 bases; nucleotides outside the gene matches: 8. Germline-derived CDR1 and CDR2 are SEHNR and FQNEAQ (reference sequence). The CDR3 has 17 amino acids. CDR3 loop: CASSPQLAETNTGELFF. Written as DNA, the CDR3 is TGTGCCAGCAGCCCCCAACTAGCGGAAACGAACACCGGGGAGCTGTTTTTT.

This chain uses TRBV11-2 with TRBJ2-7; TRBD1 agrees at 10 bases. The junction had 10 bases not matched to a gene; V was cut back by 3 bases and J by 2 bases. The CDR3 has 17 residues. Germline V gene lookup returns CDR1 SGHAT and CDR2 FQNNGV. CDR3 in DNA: TGTGCCAGCAGCTTGACTTCCGGGACAGGGGCACCCTACGAGCAGTACTTC. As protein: CASSLTSGTGAPYEQYF.

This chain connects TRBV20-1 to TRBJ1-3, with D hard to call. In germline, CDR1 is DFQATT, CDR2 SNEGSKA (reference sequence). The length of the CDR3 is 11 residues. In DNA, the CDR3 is TGCAGCATCCACTCTGGAAACACCATATATTTT. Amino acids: CSIHSGNTIYF.

CDR3 coding DNA: TGTGCCAGCAGCTTGGCCTTGAGGGATGGCTACACCTTC. It is translated as CASSLALRDGYTF. The chain carries TRBV5-5 and TRBJ1-2, with D unresolved. Germline V lookup: CDR1 SGHKS, CDR2 YYEKEE (reference sequence). This CDR3 has 13 amino acids. Trimming left V 0 bases short and J 6 bases short, with 9 bases between. Complete variable domain (other parts from reference TRBV5-5 and TRBJ1-2): DAGVTQSPTHLIKTRGQQVTLRCSPISGHKSVSWYQQVLGQGPQFIFQYYEKEERGRGNFPDRFSARQFPNYSSELNVNALLLGDSALYLCASSLALRDGYTFGSGTRLTVV.

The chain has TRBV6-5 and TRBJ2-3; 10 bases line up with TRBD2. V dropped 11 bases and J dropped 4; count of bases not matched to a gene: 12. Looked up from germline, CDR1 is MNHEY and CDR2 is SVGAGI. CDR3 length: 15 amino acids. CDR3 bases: TGTGCCGCGATGTCGCTAGCGGGAGTTCCAGATACGCAGTATTTT. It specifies CAAMSLAGVPDTQYF.